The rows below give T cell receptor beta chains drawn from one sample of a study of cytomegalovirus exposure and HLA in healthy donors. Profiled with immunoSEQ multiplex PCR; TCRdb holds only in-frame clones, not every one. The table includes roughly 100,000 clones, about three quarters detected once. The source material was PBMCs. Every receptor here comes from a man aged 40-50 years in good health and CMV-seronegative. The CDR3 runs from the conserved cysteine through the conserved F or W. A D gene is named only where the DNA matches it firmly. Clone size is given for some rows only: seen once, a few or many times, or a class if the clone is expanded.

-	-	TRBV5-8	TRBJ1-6	CASSSEGGINSPLHF	TGTGCCAGCAGCAGTGAGGGAGGGATCAACTCACCCCTCCACTTT
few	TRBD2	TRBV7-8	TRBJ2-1	CASSLTSGTSGGPLNEQFF	TGTGCCAGCAGCTTAACATCCGGGACTAGCGGGGGCCCCTTGAATGAGCAGTTCTTC
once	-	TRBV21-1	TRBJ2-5	CASTLSVGGGTQETQYF	-
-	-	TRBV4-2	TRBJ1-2	CASSREGPGGYTF	TGTGCCAGCAGCCGGGAGGGGCCCGGGGGCTACACCTTC
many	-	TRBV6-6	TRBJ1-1	CASSPGGGYTEAFF	TGTGCCAGCAGTCCGGGGGGGGGCTATACTGAAGCTTTCTTT
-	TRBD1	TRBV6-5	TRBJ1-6	CASSFDRAGGSPLHF	TGTGCCAGCAGTTTCGACAGGGCGGGAGGTTCACCCCTCCACTTT
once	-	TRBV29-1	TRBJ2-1	CSVYSYNEQFF	TGCAGCGTTTACTCCTACAATGAGCAGTTCTTC
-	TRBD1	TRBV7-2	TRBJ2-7	CASSPGPGQESSYEQYF	TGTGCCAGCAGCCCCGGACCGGGACAGGAGAGCTCCTACGAGCAGTACTTC
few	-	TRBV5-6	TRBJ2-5	CASSHTRDYQETQYF	TGTGCCAGCAGCCACACCCGGGACTACCAAGAGACCCAGTACTTC
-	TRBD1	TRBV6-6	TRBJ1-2	CASSYPGQGVDYGYTF	TGTGCCAGCAGTTACCCGGGACAGGGGGTGGACTATGGCTACACCTTC
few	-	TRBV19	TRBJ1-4	CASKDPGQQREKLFF	TGTGCCAGTAAGGACCCGGGACAACAACGTGAAAAACTGTTTTTT
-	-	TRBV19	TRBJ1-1	CASSTHAAVTEAFF	TGTGCCAGTAGTACTCACGCGGCGGTCACTGAAGCTTTCTTT
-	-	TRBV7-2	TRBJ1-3	CASSLDPGNRNTIYF	TGTGCCAGCAGCTTAGATCCAGGGAACAGAAACACCATATATTTT
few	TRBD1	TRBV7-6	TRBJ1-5	CASSSGTGAGQPQHF	TGTGCCAGCAGCTCAGGGACAGGGGCGGGGCAGCCCCAGCATTTT
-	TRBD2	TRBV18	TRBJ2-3	CASSHPGSGGNTQYF	TGTGCCAGCTCACACCCGGGTAGCGGGGGAAATACGCAGTATTTT
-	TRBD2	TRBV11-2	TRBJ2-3	CASSFGRLAGGPSTDTQYF	TGTGCCAGCAGCTTCGGGAGACTAGCGGGGGGGCCTAGCACAGATACGCAGTATTTT
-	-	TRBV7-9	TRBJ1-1	CASSRRLGLGNTEAFF	TGTGCCAGCAGCCGAAGGTTGGGGCTGGGGAACACTGAAGCTTTCTTT
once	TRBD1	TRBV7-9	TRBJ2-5	CASSSQTGVGETQYF	TGTGCCAGCAGCTCTCAGACAGGGGTCGGGGAGACCCAGTACTTC
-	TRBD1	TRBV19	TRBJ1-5	CASSNPGTDQDQPQHF	TGTGCCAGTAGTAACCCCGGGACAGACCAAGATCAGCCCCAGCATTTT
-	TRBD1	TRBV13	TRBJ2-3	CASSLGDRVRDTQYF	TGTGCCAGCAGCTTAGGCGACAGGGTCAGAGATACGCAGTATTTT
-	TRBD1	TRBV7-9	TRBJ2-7	CASSLNSGQGYSYEQYF	TGTGCCAGCAGCTTAAACTCCGGACAGGGATACTCTTACGAGCAGTACTTC
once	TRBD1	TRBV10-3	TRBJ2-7	CAITGQGAGEQYF	TGTGCCATCACGGGCCAGGGGGCGGGGGAGCAGTACTTC
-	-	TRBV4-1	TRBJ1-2	CASSRIGGAAYGYTF	TGCGCCAGCAGCCGAATAGGGGGGGCAGCCTATGGCTACACCTTC
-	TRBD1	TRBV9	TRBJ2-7	CASSVGGQNYEQYF	TGTGCCAGCAGCGTAGGGGGACAGAACTACGAGCAGTACTTC
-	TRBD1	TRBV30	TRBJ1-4	CAWSVRSGQPNEKLFF	TGTGCCTGGAGTGTACGGTCGGGACAGCCGAATGAAAAACTGTTTTTT
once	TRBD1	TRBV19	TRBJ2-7	CASSGTGKYEQYF	TGTGCCAGTAGCGGGACAGGGAAATACGAGCAGTACTTC
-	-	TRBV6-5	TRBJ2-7	CASSYRAGSPYEQYF	TGTGCCAGCAGTTACCGGGCAGGGTCACCCTACGAGCAGTACTTC
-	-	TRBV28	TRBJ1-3	CASSLSFGSGNTIYF	TGTGCCAGCAGTTTAAGCTTCGGGTCTGGAAACACCATATATTTT
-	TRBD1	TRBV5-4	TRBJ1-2	CASSLRDSYGYTF	TGTGCCAGCAGCCTCCGGGACAGCTATGGCTACACCTTC
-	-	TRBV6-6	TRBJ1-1	CASSYPTGMGTEAFF	TGTGCCAGCAGTTACCCCACAGGGATGGGGACTGAAGCTTTCTTT
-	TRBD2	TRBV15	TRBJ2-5	CATSRDVASGGAGRETQYF	TGTGCCACCAGCAGAGATGTGGCTAGCGGGGGGGCCGGTCGAGAGACCCAGTACTTC
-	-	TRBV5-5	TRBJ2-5	CASSTEGETQYF	TGTGCCAGCAGTACCGAGGGAGAGACCCAGTACTTC
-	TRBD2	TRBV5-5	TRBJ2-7	CASSFTLAVYEQYF	TGTGCCAGCAGCTTTACCCTAGCGGTCTACGAGCAGTACTTC
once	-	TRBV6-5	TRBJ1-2	CASSGSEGHYGYTF	TGTGCCAGCAGTGGTTCGGAGGGCCACTATGGCTACACCTTC
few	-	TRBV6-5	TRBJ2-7	CASSDSYEQYF	TGTGCCAGCAGTGACAGCTACGAGCAGTACTTC
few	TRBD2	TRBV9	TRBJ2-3	CASSVDPRSGGGNTQYF	TGTGCCAGCAGCGTAGATCCGAGGAGCGGGGGGGGGAATACGCAGTATTTT
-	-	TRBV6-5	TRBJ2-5	CASSSDSPETQYF	TGTGCCAGCAGTTCGGACAGTCCCGAGACCCAGTACTTC
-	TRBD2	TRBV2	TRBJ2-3	CASRRLAGAGDTQYF	TGTGCCAGCAGGAGACTAGCGGGGGCCGGAGATACGCAGTATTTT
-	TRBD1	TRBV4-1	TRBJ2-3	CASSQGRQGMGTDTQYF	TGCGCCAGCAGCCAAGGAAGACAGGGGATGGGCACAGATACGCAGTATTTT
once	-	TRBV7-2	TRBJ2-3	CASSPRGGGADTQYF	TGTGCCAGCAGCCCACGGGGAGGGGGGGCAGATACGCAGTATTTT
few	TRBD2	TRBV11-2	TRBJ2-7	CASSSLAGPRGEQYF	TGTGCCAGCAGTTCACTAGCGGGGCCCCGGGGCGAGCAGTACTTC
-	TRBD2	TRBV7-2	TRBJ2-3	CASRPTSAYTDTQYF	TGTGCCAGCAGACCGACTAGCGCCTACACAGATACGCAGTATTTT
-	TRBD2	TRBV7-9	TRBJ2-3	CASRTKRLAGGQVDTQYF	TGTGCCAGCAGAACCAAAAGGCTAGCGGGGGGCCAGGTTGATACGCAGTATTTT
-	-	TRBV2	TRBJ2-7	CASSEQGTDYEQYF	TGTGCCAGCAGTGAACAGGGCACGGACTACGAGCAGTACTTC
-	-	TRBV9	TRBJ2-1	CASSVGRGYYNEQFF	TGTGCCAGCAGCGTAGGAAGGGGTTACTACAATGAGCAGTTCTTC
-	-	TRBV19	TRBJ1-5	CASNGVSNQPQHF	TGTGCCAGTAACGGGGTAAGCAATCAGCCCCAGCATTTT
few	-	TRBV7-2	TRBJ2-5	CASTSRGGSETQYF	TGTGCCAGCACCTCTAGGGGGGGATCAGAGACCCAGTACTTC
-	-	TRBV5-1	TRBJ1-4	CASSLGLRRNEKLFF	TGCGCCAGCAGCTTGGGTCTACGGAGGAACGAAAAACTGTTTTTT
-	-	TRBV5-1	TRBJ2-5	CASSSDYQETQYF	TGCGCCAGCAGCTCCGACTACCAAGAGACCCAGTACTTC
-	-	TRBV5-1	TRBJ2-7	CASSLNGAYEQYF	TGCGCCAGCAGCTTGAACGGGGCCTACGAGCAGTACTTC
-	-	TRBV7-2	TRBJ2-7	CASSLRRGSEQYF	TGTGCCAGCAGCTTAAGACGGGGGTCCGAGCAGTACTTC
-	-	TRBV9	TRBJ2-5	CASSTRTDQETQYF	TGTGCCAGCAGCACCCGGACAGACCAAGAGACCCAGTACTTC
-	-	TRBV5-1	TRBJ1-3	CASSLANSGNTIYF	TGCGCCAGCAGCTTGGCAAACTCTGGAAACACCATATATTTT
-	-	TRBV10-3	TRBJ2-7	CAISETGIYEQYF	TGTGCCATCAGTGAGACGGGGATTTACGAGCAGTACTTC